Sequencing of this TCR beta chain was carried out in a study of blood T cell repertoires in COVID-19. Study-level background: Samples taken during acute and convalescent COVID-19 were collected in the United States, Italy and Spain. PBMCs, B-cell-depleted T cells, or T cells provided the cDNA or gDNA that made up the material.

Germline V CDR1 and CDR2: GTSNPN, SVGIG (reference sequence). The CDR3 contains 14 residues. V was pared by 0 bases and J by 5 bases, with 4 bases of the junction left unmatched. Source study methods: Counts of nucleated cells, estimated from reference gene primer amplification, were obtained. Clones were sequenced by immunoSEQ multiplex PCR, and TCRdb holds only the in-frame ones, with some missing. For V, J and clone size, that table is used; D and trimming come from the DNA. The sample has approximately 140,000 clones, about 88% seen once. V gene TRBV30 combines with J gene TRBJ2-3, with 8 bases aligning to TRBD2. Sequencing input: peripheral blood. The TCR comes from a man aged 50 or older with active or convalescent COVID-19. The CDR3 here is CAWSVLGREDTQYF. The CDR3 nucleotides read TGTGCCTGGAGTGTACTCGGGAGGGAAGATACGCAGTATTTT.